Presented here are 15 T cell receptor beta chains from one specimen sequenced in a study of blood T cell repertoires in COVID-19. Profiling relied on immunoSEQ multiplex PCR, and the TCRdb table lists in-frame clones only, not all of them. The sample shows approximately 190,000 clones, roughly 82% of them seen only once. Sequenced material: peripheral blood. All receptors derive from an older woman with COVID-19, enrolled during active disease.

This rearrangement joins TRBV7-6 to TRBJ2-5, with 11 bases identical to TRBD2. J lost 5 bases, V lost 5 bases, and 10 bases had no gene match. Looked up from germline, CDR1 is SGHVS and CDR2 is FNYEAQ. The CDR3 is 16 residues long. CDR3 amino acids: CASSPPLLAGAETQYF. CDR3 nucleotide sequence: TGTGCCAGCAGCCCCCCCCTACTAGCGGGAGCGGAGACCCAGTACTTC.

The chain has TRBV5-4 and TRBJ1-2; possible D gene TRBD1, 6 bases. This CDR3 is 13 amino acids long. Between the trimmed V and J ends, which lost 3 bases and 7 bases, there was a span of 13 bases. In germline, CDR1 is SGHNT, CDR2 YYREEE (reference sequence). CDR3 protein: CASSSQGLGGYTF. Written as DNA, the CDR3 is TGTGCCAGCAGCTCACAGGGTCTGGGTGGCTACACCTTC.

The rearrangement links TRBV5-1 to TRBJ1-4; 9 bases agree with TRBD1. The germline V gene has CDR1 SGHRS and CDR2 YFSETQ. V lost 0 bases to trimming and J lost 7 bases; unmatched junction nucleotides: 10. The CDR3 has 17 residues. The CDR3 bases are TGCGCCAGCAGCTTGGGCGCTACAGGGGGCTTTGGTGAAAAACTGTTTTTT. Its translation is CASSLGATGGFGEKLFF.

This CDR3 is CASSLPPGAGDLAIYF. DNA for the CDR3: TGTGCCAGCAGTTTACCCCCAGGGGCGGGAGATCTCGCCATATATTTT. This chain uses TRBV28 with TRBJ1-3, with a weak D call TRBD1 (6 bases). Germline V lookup: CDR1 MDHEN, CDR2 SYDVKM. Between the trimmed V and J ends, which lost 2 bases and 11 bases, there was a span of 22 bases. The CDR3 consists of 16 residues.

V gene TRBV9 combines with J gene TRBJ1-3; no firm D call. V was pared by 4 bases and J by 2 bases, with 16 bases between. Per the germline V gene, CDR1 is SGDLS and CDR2 is YYNGEE. The CDR3 has 16 amino acids. The CDR3 DNA reads TGTGCCAGCAGCCCGGAGGGTCCGCCGCCTGGAAACACCATATATTTT. It specifies CASSPEGPPPGNTIYF.

This clone was seen repeatedly, ten times or more. The chain uses TRBV2 and TRBJ2-1, with 8 bases matching TRBD2. This CDR3 contains 15 residues. Germline CDR1 and CDR2: SNHLY and FYNNEI. Trimming at V came to 2 bases and at J to 9 bases, leaving 9 bases not matched to a gene. Written as DNA, the CDR3 is TGTGCCAGCAGTGAATCGCGGGGGGCCACCGGTGAGCAGTTCTTC. Translating it yields CASSESRGATGEQFF.

For this clone: Germline is not matched at one junction end, which may reflect a read error. The genes are TRBV7-7 and TRBJ1-5; TRBD1 matches at 7 bases. The CDR3 covers 17 residues. The germline CDR1 and CDR2 sequences are SSHAT and FNYEAQ (reference sequence). The CDR3 protein is CASSLRQGGGTNQPQHF. CDR3 in DNA: TGTGCTAGCAGCTTGCGACAGGGAGGAGGTACCAATCAGCCCCAGCATTTT.

The J gene is TRBJ1-2, the V gene TRBV4-1, with 9 bases lining up with TRBD1. Germline trimming cut 0 bases from V and 10 bases from J; bases unmatched to any gene: 3. The CDR3 sequence is 13 residues long. Looked up from germline, CDR1 is MGHRA and CDR2 is YSYEKL. CDR3 in amino acids: CASSQEGQGAYTF. The CDR3 bases are TGCGCCAGCAGCCAAGAGGGACAGGGAGCCTACACCTTC.

This clone was counted only a few times. The chain is built from TRBV7-2 and TRBJ2-4; 9 nucleotides agree with TRBD1. With V trimmed by 3 bases and J by 4 bases, 7 bases remained unmatched. There are 16 residues in the CDR3. The germline V gene encodes CDR1 SGHTA and CDR2 FQGNSA. The DNA of the CDR3 is TGTGCCAGCAGCTTCCTGGGGACAGGGACGAAAAACATTCAGTACTTC. This codes for CASSFLGTGTKNIQYF.

The chain carries TRBV18 and TRBJ1-1; 8 bases are shared with TRBD1. Germline V lookup: CDR1 KGHSH, CDR2 LQKENI. V trimming: 3 bases; J trimming: 8 bases; junction bases outside the gene matches: 11. This CDR3 is 15 amino acids long. CDR3 nucleotides: TGTGCCAGCTCACCCAACAGGGGGGCCAAGACGGAAGCTTTCTTT. Its translation: CASSPNRGAKTEAFF. The complete variable domain, with remaining parts taken from reference TRBV18 and TRBJ1-1, reads NAGVMQNPRHLVRRRGQEARLRCSPMKGHSHVYWYRQLPEEGLKFMVYLQKENIIDESGMPKERFSAEFPKEGPSILRIQQVVRGDSAAYFCASSPNRGAKTEAFFGQGTRLTVV.

V and J are TRBV6-5 and TRBJ1-2, with 7 nucleotides matching TRBD1. The CDR3 covers 13 residues. CDR1 and CDR2 from the germline V gene are MNHEY and SVGAGI. Trimming at V came to 7 bases and at J to 4 bases, leaving 6 bases not matched to a gene. The DNA of the CDR3 is TGTGCCAGCACCTGGACAGGATCCTATGGCTACACCTTC. It translates to CASTWTGSYGYTF.

The rearrangement links TRBV28 to TRBJ2-7, with D perhaps TRBD1 (6 bases). The germline V gene has CDR1 MDHEN and CDR2 SYDVKM. The V end was cut by 3 bases, the J end by 4 bases, with 13 bases between. This CDR3 has 14 amino acids. The CDR3 region has the DNA TGTGCCAGCAGTTTTTCTGGGGGCCGGTACGAGCAGTACTTC. It codes for CASSFSGGRYEQYF.

The CDR3 is CAISVRGPVTETQYF. The CDR3 bases are TGTGCCATCAGTGTTAGGGGCCCGGTGACGGAGACCCAGTACTTC. The V and J genes are TRBV10-3 and TRBJ2-5, with D possibly matching TRBD1 (5 bases). Per germline, CDR1 ENHRY and CDR2 SYGVKD. The CDR3 has 15 amino acids. Deletions cut 4 bases from V and 5 bases from J, with 17 bases between.

This sequence joins TRBV7-8 and TRBJ2-2; 10 bases map to TRBD1. Germline V gives CDR1 SGHVS, CDR2 FQNEAQ. V lost 5 bases and J lost 6; bases outside the gene matches: 6. The CDR3 covers 15 residues. The CDR3 DNA follows: TGTGCCAGCAGCCCAAGGGGGACAGGGGCCGGGGAGCTGTTTTTT. Encoded protein: CASSPRGTGAGELFF. Supplemented by reference TRBV7-8 and TRBJ2-2, the full variable domain reads GAGVSQSPRYKVAKRGQDVALRCDPISGHVSLFWYQQALGQGPEFLTYFQNEAQLDKSGLPSDRFFAERPEGSVSTLKIQRTQQEDSAVYLCASSPRGTGAGELFFGEGSRLTVL.

This clone has just one count. The chain links TRBV6-5 to TRBJ2-7; D possibly corresponds to TRBD1 (5 bases). There are 14 residues in the CDR3. Per the germline V gene, CDR1 is MNHEY and CDR2 is SVGAGI. The V and J ends lost 5 bases and 6 bases respectively, with 17 bases between them. DNA of the CDR3: TGTGCCAGCAGTCCCTTACCTGGCAGGGTCGAGCAGTACGTC. Protein: CASSPLPGRVEQYV.